The entry below describes one T cell receptor (beta chain). What it recognizes is unknown. The data are from a study of T cell clonality in common variable immunodeficiency. Study-level results: Fewer deletions and N-nucleotide insertions were reportedly seen in common variable immunodeficiency TCR beta sequences. T cell subpopulation sequencing would be needed to explain CVID clonality.

Produced via immunoSEQ multiplex PCR; TCRdb's table is partial and in-frame only. The sample contains under 40,000 clones, none occurring once; around 5% lies in the top ten. The sample consisted of peripheral blood mononuclear cells. The receptor's source is a human donor with common variable immunodeficiency.

CDR3 DNA, as far as it was read: TGTGCCAGTAGCCCCGGGGCGGGGGAGACC. Residues: CASSPGAGET. The entire CDR3 protein reads CASSPGAGETQYF. The rearrangement links TRBV19 to TRBJ2-5, with D perhaps TRBD2 (6 bases). The read finishes 3 residues shy of the CDR3 end, and the germline J gene is used to complete it. With 6 bases removed from V and 5 bases from J, the gap between germline ends came to 13 bases. Germline assignment: CDR1 LNHDA and CDR2 SQIVND (reference sequence). This CDR3 spans 13 amino acids.